This T cell receptor (beta chain) was found in a study of blood T cell repertoires in COVID-19. The study drew participants aged about 18 to 90 years from some 24 US areas. The method was immunoSEQ multiplex PCR; TCRdb's version includes in-frame clones alone and lacks a portion of them. The sample includes approximately 300,000 clones, more than 85% of them seen just once. CDR1 MDHEN and CDR2 SYDVKM come from the germline V gene. This CDR3 region has 15 residues. The trim removed 2 bases at V and 8 bases at J, leaving 7 bases unmatched. Input material: PBMCs or T cells enriched from blood (not recorded which). The TCR originated in a woman aged 30 to 39 who had recovered from COVID-19. This chain links TRBV28 with TRBJ2-2, with 8 bases identical to TRBD2. The CDR3 is CASSLAGGYLGELFF. In DNA, the CDR3 is TGTGCCAGCAGTTTAGCGGGGGGATATTTAGGGGAGCTGTTTTTT.